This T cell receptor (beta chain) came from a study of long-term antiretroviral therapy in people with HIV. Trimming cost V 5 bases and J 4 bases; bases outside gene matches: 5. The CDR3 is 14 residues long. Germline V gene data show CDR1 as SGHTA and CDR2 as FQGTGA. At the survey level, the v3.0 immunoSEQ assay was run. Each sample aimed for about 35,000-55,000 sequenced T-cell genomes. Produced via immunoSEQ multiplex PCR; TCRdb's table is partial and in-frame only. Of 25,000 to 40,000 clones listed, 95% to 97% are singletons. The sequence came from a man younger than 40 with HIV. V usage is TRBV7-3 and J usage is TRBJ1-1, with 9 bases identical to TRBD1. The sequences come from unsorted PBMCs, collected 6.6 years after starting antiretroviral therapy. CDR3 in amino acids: CASSRGQGGTEAFF. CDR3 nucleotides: TGTGCCAGCAGCCGGGGACAGGGAGGCACTGAAGCTTTCTTT.